This is a list of T cell receptor beta chains from one sample in a study of T cells in Graves' hyperthyroidism and ophthalmopathy. TCRdb itself ran the multiplex PCR reads through MiXCR, one entry per CDR3 protein. The table lists hundreds of thousands of distinct CDR3 sequences, approximately 15% of them singletons. Sequenced: blood. The receptors stem from a woman younger than 45 with Graves' hyperthyroidism that later progressed to Graves' ophthalmopathy. Both conserved end residues are part of each CDR3. D genes are given only for firm matches. A row's size may be missing; if present it is once, few, many or a size class.

D | length | J | size | V | CDR3 | DNA
TRBD2 | 14 | TRBJ2-1 | many | TRBV20-1 | CSARTSGTLNEQFF | TGCAGTGCTAGGACTAGCGGGACCCTTAATGAGCAGTTCTTC
. | 15 | TRBJ2-7 | many | TRBV6-2/TRBV6-3 | CASSPPGTTGLEQYF | TGTGCCAGCAGCCCGCCAGGGACCACCGGCCTCGAGCAGTACTTC
. | 15 | TRBJ1-5 | . | TRBV27 | CASSFGGKHNQPQHF | TGTGCCAGCAGTTTCGGGGGGAAGCACAATCAGCCCCAGCATTTT
TRBD1 | 16 | TRBJ2-3 | . | TRBV24-1 | CATSERTGTNTDTQYF | TGTGCCACCAGTGAGCGGACAGGCACCAACACAGATACGCAGTATTTT
. | 14 | TRBJ2-1 | many | TRBV5-6 | CASSFTTEYNEQFF | TGTGCCAGCAGCTTTACGACAGAATACAATGAGCAGTTCTTC
. | 15 | TRBJ2-7 | . | TRBV15 | CATSRDPRPSYEQYF | TGTGCCACCAGCAGAGATCCCAGGCCCTCCTACGAGCAGTACTTC
. | 14 | TRBJ2-3 | many | TRBV11-3 | CASSSTRGTDTQYF | TGTGCCAGCAGCTCGACTAGAGGCACAGATACGCAGTATTTT
. | 13 | TRBJ2-7 | many | TRBV11-1 | CASSLDRSYEQYF | TGTGCCAGCAGCTTGGACAGATCCTACGAGCAGTACTTC
TRBD1 | 13 | TRBJ1-2 | few | TRBV29-1 | CSVGQGGLSGYTF | TGCAGCGTTGGACAGGGGGGGCTATCTGGCTACACCTTC
TRBD2 | 18 | TRBJ2-1 | many | TRBV14 | CASSRESSGRVLGNEQFF | TGTGCCAGCAGCCGCGAATCTAGCGGGAGGGTCCTCGGGAATGAGCAGTTCTTC
TRBD2 | 18 | TRBJ2-7 | many | TRBV12-5 | CASGLVLGTSGTSYEQYF | TGTGCTAGTGGTTTGGTACTTGGGACTAGCGGGACCTCCTACGAGCAGTACTTC
TRBD1 | 12 | TRBJ1-1 | many | TRBV29-1 | CSVQTGGIEAFF | TGCAGCGTGCAGACAGGGGGCATTGAAGCTTTCTTT
TRBD2 | 13 | TRBJ2-1 | many | TRBV6-1 | CATRGSPYNEQFF | TGTGCCACCCGCGGGAGCCCCTACAATGAGCAGTTCTTC
. | 14 | TRBJ2-4 | . | TRBV28 | CASSLPGDRNIQYF | TGTGCCAGCAGTTTACCAGGGGATCGGAACATTCAGTACTTC
. | 12 | TRBJ2-7 | few | TRBV6-4 | CASSDSIHEQYF | TGTGCCAGCAGTGACTCGATCCACGAGCAGTACTTC
. | 13 | TRBJ2-3 | many | TRBV7-8 | CASAGASTDTQYF | TGTGCCAGCGCAGGGGCGAGCACAGATACGCAGTATTTT
TRBD1 | 14 | TRBJ1-1 | once | TRBV7-6 | CAISPGGVDTEALF | TGTGCCATCTCCCCAGGGGGAGTTGACACTGAAGCTTTATTT